The rows below give T cell receptor beta chains drawn from one sample of a study of cytomegalovirus exposure and HLA in healthy donors. Assay: immunoSEQ multiplex PCR; the TCRdb copy retains only in-frame clones and omits some. Of roughly 140,000 clones in the sample, roughly nine tenths were seen once. Sequencing input: PBMCs. These receptors came from a woman between 18 and 30 years old in good health and CMV-seropositive. Each CDR3 is given without its conserved first and last residue. Fields, in order: V gene, CDR3 length, J gene, CDR3 protein.

v_call: TRBV19; cdr3_length: 14; j_call: TRBJ2-5; cdr3_aa: ASSIGYGQLIETQY
v_call: TRBV5-1; cdr3_length: 13; j_call: TRBJ2-7; cdr3_aa: ASSFDSSLSYEQY
v_call: TRBV5-1; cdr3_length: 12; j_call: TRBJ1-2; cdr3_aa: ASSLMTAMEGYT
v_call: TRBV7-8; cdr3_length: 13; j_call: TRBJ1-5; cdr3_aa: ASSLDFGFNQPQH
v_call: TRBV5-4; cdr3_length: 14; j_call: TRBJ1-1; cdr3_aa: ASSLPWTGSNTEAF
v_call: TRBV4-1; cdr3_length: 15; j_call: TRBJ2-7; cdr3_aa: ASSQAQPGLAGVGQY
v_call: TRBV30; cdr3_length: 11; j_call: TRBJ2-1; cdr3_aa: AWCRLAGNEQF
v_call: TRBV11-1; cdr3_length: 13; j_call: TRBJ2-7; cdr3_aa: ASSLIIAGDYEQY
v_call: TRBV11-3; cdr3_length: 12; j_call: TRBJ1-1; cdr3_aa: ASSLGQWNTEAF
v_call: TRBV10-2; cdr3_length: 12; j_call: TRBJ2-3; cdr3_aa: ASTRTRRTDTQY
v_call: TRBV28; cdr3_length: 12; j_call: TRBJ2-7; cdr3_aa: ASSRTGKEYEQY
v_call: TRBV7-2; cdr3_length: 9; j_call: TRBJ2-5; cdr3_aa: ASSLDRGQY
v_call: TRBV13; cdr3_length: 11; j_call: TRBJ1-2; cdr3_aa: ASSLGLNYGYT
v_call: TRBV7-2; cdr3_length: 14; j_call: TRBJ2-2; cdr3_aa: ASSLGGQGMTGELF
v_call: TRBV7-6; cdr3_length: 14; j_call: TRBJ2-2; cdr3_aa: ASSLEGQGWPGELF
v_call: TRBV13; cdr3_length: 13; j_call: TRBJ2-2; cdr3_aa: ASSQDRGNTGELF
v_call: TRBV7-3; cdr3_length: 11; j_call: TRBJ2-7; cdr3_aa: ASSFGQGYEQY
v_call: TRBV5-1; cdr3_length: 15; j_call: TRBJ2-1; cdr3_aa: ASSLMGLAGAYNEQF
v_call: TRBV15; cdr3_length: 11; j_call: TRBJ2-7; cdr3_aa: ATKGQVSHEQY
v_call: TRBV21-1; cdr3_length: 14; j_call: TRBJ2-2; cdr3_aa: ASSKGGTAFTGELF
v_call: TRBV28; cdr3_length: 12; j_call: TRBJ2-1; cdr3_aa: ASSLWEGTNEQF
v_call: TRBV19; cdr3_length: 11; j_call: TRBJ2-7; cdr3_aa: ASSITGSYEQY
v_call: TRBV5-1; cdr3_length: 11; j_call: TRBJ2-2; cdr3_aa: ASSLINTGELF
v_call: TRBV27; cdr3_length: 12; j_call: TRBJ2-3; cdr3_aa: ASSTSGKTDTQY
v_call: TRBV2; cdr3_length: 9; j_call: TRBJ2-3; cdr3_aa: ASSDADTQY
v_call: TRBV5-1; cdr3_length: 10; j_call: TRBJ2-5; cdr3_aa: ASSLGSETQY
v_call: TRBV4-1; cdr3_length: 15; j_call: TRBJ2-5; cdr3_aa: ASSHLEDSVTRETQY
v_call: TRBV27; cdr3_length: 12; j_call: TRBJ2-3; cdr3_aa: ASSLNGGTDTQY
v_call: TRBV29-1; cdr3_length: 11; j_call: TRBJ2-3; cdr3_aa: SVELGLEDTQY
v_call: TRBV5-6; cdr3_length: 11; j_call: TRBJ2-7; cdr3_aa: ASSFQLTYEQY
v_call: TRBV7-2; cdr3_length: 17; j_call: TRBJ2-1; cdr3_aa: ASSRLGWRGRSSYNEQF
v_call: TRBV6-6; cdr3_length: 13; j_call: TRBJ2-3; cdr3_aa: ASSYAIPSPDTQY
v_call: TRBV5-6; cdr3_length: 13; j_call: TRBJ1-3; cdr3_aa: ASSFWTVSGNTIY
v_call: TRBV7-9; cdr3_length: 13; j_call: TRBJ2-1; cdr3_aa: ASSLPSGRHNEQF
v_call: TRBV6-5; cdr3_length: 13; j_call: TRBJ2-7; cdr3_aa: ASSYRRNDPYEQY
v_call: TRBV13; cdr3_length: 14; j_call: TRBJ2-3; cdr3_aa: ASGIQREGRRDTQY
v_call: TRBV11-2; cdr3_length: 9; j_call: TRBJ2-3; cdr3_aa: ASSFSEAQY
v_call: TRBV23-1; cdr3_length: 12; j_call: TRBJ2-2; cdr3_aa: ACPGTGNTGELF
v_call: TRBV9; cdr3_length: 16; j_call: TRBJ2-3; cdr3_aa: ASSYGTSGRPSTDTQY
v_call: TRBV6-6; cdr3_length: 12; j_call: TRBJ1-3; cdr3_aa: ASSYRDNGNTIY